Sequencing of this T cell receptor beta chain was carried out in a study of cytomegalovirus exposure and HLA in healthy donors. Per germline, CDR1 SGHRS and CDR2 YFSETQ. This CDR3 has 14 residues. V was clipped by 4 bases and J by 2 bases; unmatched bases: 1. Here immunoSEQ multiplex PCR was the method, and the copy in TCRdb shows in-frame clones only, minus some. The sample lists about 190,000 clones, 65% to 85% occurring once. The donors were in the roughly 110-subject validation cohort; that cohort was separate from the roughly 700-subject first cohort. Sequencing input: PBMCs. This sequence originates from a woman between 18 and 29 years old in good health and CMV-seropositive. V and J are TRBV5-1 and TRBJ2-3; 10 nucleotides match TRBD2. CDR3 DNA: TGCGCCAGCAGCACTAGCGGGGTCACAGATACGCAGTATTTT. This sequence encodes CASSTSGVTDTQYF.